This TCR beta chain was sequenced during a study of T cell responses to AZD1222 COVID-19 vaccine. On the study more broadly: Second doses were pooled across both intervals (about 4 or about 12 weeks). Notes on the study in general: Across spike, vaccine-associated CD4 TCRs were found, dominant at 160-218 and 743-854.

The CDR3 consists of 14 residues. CDR1 and CDR2 from the germline V gene are MGHDK and SYGVNS. Trimming stripped 6 bases from V and 0 bases from J, with 8 bases between. Measured with immunoSEQ multiplex PCR; TCRdb has only the in-frame clones, and not every one. The repertoire holds fewer than 150,000 clones, with roughly 84% as singletons. Comment on this clone: Its antigen remains unknown.

The chain links TRBV25-1 to TRBJ2-2; D is possibly TRBD1 (6 bases). This TCR was recovered from an adult in good health. The sample in question was peripheral blood, obtained on day 0 of AZD1222 vaccination. CDR3 coding DNA: TGTGCCAGCAGGGACAGCCCGAACACCGGGGAGCTGTTTTTT. Residues: CASRDSPNTGELFF.